These T cell receptor beta chains were read from a single sample in a study of response to subunit inactivated influenza vaccine. TCRdb ran MiXCR on the RT-PCR reads and lists one entry per CDR3 protein. The sample lists more than 450,000 distinct CDR3 sequences; approximately 10% were seen once. Another study also made use of these data, one on T cells expressing NK-cell markers.

The sample was PBMCs from blood, taken on the day of vaccination. The receptors were sampled from a man aged 45-65 years who received an inactivated influenza vaccine. Each CDR3 is given with its conserved first and last residue. The order of the fields is V gene, CDR3 length, clone size, J gene, D gene, CDR3 DNA, CDR3 protein. A D gene is named only where the DNA matches it firmly. Only part of the rows carry a size: once, few, many, or a class if the clone is expanded.

TRBV5-1	16	.	TRBJ2-3	.	TGCGCCAGCAGCTTCACGGGCTTAGAGGTAACAGATACGCAGTATTTT	CASSFTGLEVTDTQYF
TRBV20-1	15	.	TRBJ2-1	TRBD2	TGCAGTGCTAGAGGGGAGCGGGAGGGGACTGGTGAGCAGTTCTTC	CSARGEREGTGEQFF
TRBV12-3/TRBV12-4	18	.	TRBJ1-2	TRBD1	TGTGCCAGCAGCTTCCGGGACAGGATCCTAGCCTCTAACTATGGCTACACCTTC	CASSFRDRILASNYGYTF
TRBV14	16	.	TRBJ2-1	.	TGTGCCAGCAGCCCTCTCGGGACCCTCCGTGACGATGAGCAGTTCTTC	CASSPLGTLRDDEQFF
TRBV6-5	15	.	TRBJ2-5	.	TGTGCCAGCAGATACGGACAGAGTCGAGGGGAGACCCAGTACTTC	CASRYGQSRGETQYF
TRBV6-1	14	many	TRBJ2-1	.	TGTGCCAGCAGACTTAGGACAGGGAGGGATGAGCAGTTCTTC	CASRLRTGRDEQFF
TRBV12-3/TRBV12-4	15	.	TRBJ2-2	.	TGTGCCAGCAGTGGTAGCGGGACAGCCACCGGGGAGCTGTTTTTT	CASSGSGTATGELFF
TRBV28	18	few	TRBJ2-7	.	TGTGCCAGCAGCCCCTCAAGGTTCTTAGGGACTTACAAATACGAGCAGTACTTC	CASSPSRFLGTYKYEQYF
TRBV4-1	15	few	TRBJ1-2	.	TGCGCCAGCAGCCTTAGGACAGTCACTAACTATGGCTACACCTTC	CASSLRTVTNYGYTF
TRBV7-9	15	.	TRBJ2-2	.	TGTGCCAGCAGCTTCAGGGGGGAATACACCGGGGAGCTGTTTTTT	CASSFRGEYTGELFF
TRBV5-1	14	many	TRBJ2-2	.	TGCGCCAGCAGCTTGGCTGGGGACACCGGGGAGCTGTTTTTT	CASSLAGDTGELFF
TRBV11-2	13	few	TRBJ2-7	.	TGTGCCAGCGGCAGAAATAACAACTACGAGCAGTACTTC	CASGRNNNYEQYF
TRBV4-1	14	many	TRBJ2-1	.	TGCGCCAGCAGCCAGTTACATAGGGCAGAAGAGCAGTTCTTC	CASSQLHRAEEQFF
TRBV10-3	13	few	TRBJ1-2	.	TGTGCCATCAGTGAGTCGGACATCTATGGCTACACCTTC	CAISESDIYGYTF
TRBV20-1	17	.	TRBJ2-3	TRBD2	TGCAGTGCTAGAGACCGAGGAGCGGGGGAGCGCACAGATACGCAGTATTTT	CSARDRGAGERTDTQYF
TRBV6-1	15	few	TRBJ2-1	TRBD2	TGTGCCAGCACCCCTAGCGGTCTCTCCGTGAATGAGCAGTTCTTC	CASTPSGLSVNEQFF
TRBV7-2	16	few	TRBJ2-1	.	TGTGCCAGCAGCTTAGCCGTGTTAAGGGGTTACAATGAGCAGTTCTTC	CASSLAVLRGYNEQFF
TRBV5-1	15	.	TRBJ2-5	.	TGCGCCAGCAGCTTAAGCGTACATCTTCAAGAGACCCAGTACTTC	CASSLSVHLQETQYF
TRBV9	14	few	TRBJ2-3	TRBD2	TGTGCCAGCATTAAACTAGCGGGGGGAGATACGCAGTATTTT	CASIKLAGGDTQYF
TRBV6-1	16	few	TRBJ1-3	.	TGTGCCAGCAGTGCCCCCGGGACGCAGACTGGAAACACCATATATTTT	CASSAPGTQTGNTIYF
TRBV29-1	14	.	TRBJ2-7	TRBD1	TGCAGCGCCCGGACAGGTTCGAGCTCCTACGAGCAGTACTTC	CSARTGSSSYEQYF
TRBV28	13	.	TRBJ2-2	.	TGTGCCACCCCCGACCGTGGGACCGGGGAGCTGTTTTTT	CATPDRGTGELFF
TRBV7-6	14	once	TRBJ2-7	.	TGTACCAGCAGCTTAGGTGTCAGAGGCTACGAGCAGTACTTC	CTSSLGVRGYEQYF
TRBV4-2	15	.	TRBJ2-2	.	TGTGCCAGCAGCCAAGTGGGACTTACCACCGGGGAGCTGTTTTTT	CASSQVGLTTGELFF
TRBV5-1	17	few	TRBJ1-5	TRBD1	TGCGCCAGCAGCTTGGGAGTTATCGGGACAGGAGATCAGCCCCAGCATTTT	CASSLGVIGTGDQPQHF
TRBV6-1	16	few	TRBJ2-2	.	TGTGCCAGCACCGACAGGTCATTATCTCGGACCGGGGAGCTGTTTTTT	CASTDRSLSRTGELFF
TRBV4-3	16	.	TRBJ2-2	TRBD1	TGCGCCAGCAGCCCGGAGACAGGGTGGGACACCGGGGAGCTGTTTTTT	CASSPETGWDTGELFF
TRBV20-1	11	.	TRBJ2-1	.	TGCAGTGCTAGTGTCTACAATGAGCAGTTCTTC	CSASVYNEQFF
TRBV6-2/TRBV6-3	13	few	TRBJ1-5	.	TGTGCCAGCAGTTACAAGGATCGGGAGGCAGGGCATTTT	CASSYKDREAGHF
TRBV20-1	14	few	TRBJ2-1	TRBD2	TGCAGTGCTAGCAATCCAGCGGGAGGCAATGAGCAGTTCTTC	CSASNPAGGNEQFF
TRBV25-1	16	.	TRBJ2-7	.	TGTGCCAGCAGTACCCGTTGGGGGGCATCCAGATACGAGCAGTACTTC	CASSTRWGASRYEQYF
TRBV5-1	15	.	TRBJ2-7	TRBD2	TGCGCCAGCAGCCCGGGGGGAGCGTTTTCCTACGAGCAGTACTTC	CASSPGGAFSYEQYF
TRBV5-1	15	many	TRBJ2-1	.	TGCGCCAGCATTAGAGGGGGGAGCTCCCACAATGAGCAGTTCTTC	CASIRGGSSHNEQFF
TRBV19	15	many	TRBJ1-1	.	TGTGCCAGTATGCGGGCAGATTATGTGAACACTGAAGCTTTCTTT	CASMRADYVNTEAFF
TRBV7-2	16	few	TRBJ2-5	TRBD2	TGTGCCAGCAGCTTAGAACGGGAGGGCCTTCAAGAGACCCAGTACTTC	CASSLEREGLQETQYF
TRBV4-1	12	few	TRBJ2-3	.	TGCGCCAGCAGCCAAGTTTTAGATACGCAGTATTTT	CASSQVLDTQYF
TRBV6-2/TRBV6-3	12	.	TRBJ2-4	.	TGTGCCAGCAGTTCTCAGGACAGTATTCAGTACTTC	CASSSQDSIQYF
TRBV28	16	.	TRBJ1-1	.	TGTGCCAGCAGTTTAGGACGACCCCCTATGAACACTGAAGCTTTCTTT	CASSLGRPPMNTEAFF
TRBV29-1	14	many	TRBJ1-1	TRBD1	TGCAGCGTTGAAAACACAGGGGTCCACACTGAAGCTTTCTTT	CSVENTGVHTEAFF
TRBV6-5	14	.	TRBJ1-4	.	TGTGCCAGCAGTTACTCGGCGGTTGGTGAAAAACTGTTTTTT	CASSYSAVGEKLFF
TRBV3-1	16	.	TRBJ2-7	.	TGTGCCAGCAGCCAAGTCTTATTAGTAGGGTCCTACGAGCAGTACTTC	CASSQVLLVGSYEQYF
TRBV2	12	.	TRBJ2-1	.	TGTGCCAGCAGTGAAGGTCCTGGGGAGCAGTTCTTC	CASSEGPGEQFF
TRBV5-1	17	.	TRBJ2-5	TRBD1	TGCGCCAGCAGCTTGGGTGCTGGGACAGGGGCGAGGGAGACCCAGTACTTC	CASSLGAGTGARETQYF
TRBV13	14	.	TRBJ2-7	.	TGTGCCAGCAGCTCCGGGCCTAATCCGGGGGAGCAGTACTTC	CASSSGPNPGEQYF
TRBV12-3/TRBV12-4	12	.	TRBJ1-5	.	TGTGCCAGCAGTGAACTCAATCAGCCCCAGCATTTT	CASSELNQPQHF
TRBV11-2	14	.	TRBJ1-2	.	TGTGCCAGCAGGGGAGGGGGTTCGGGCTATGGCTACACCTTC	CASRGGGSGYGYTF
TRBV27	16	.	TRBJ2-1	TRBD2	TGTGCCAGCAGTTTATGGGCTAGCGGACTATACAATGAGCAGTTCTTC	CASSLWASGLYNEQFF
TRBV7-2	12	.	TRBJ2-3	.	TGTGCCAGCAGCCTCGCCCCAAATACGCAGTATTTT	CASSLAPNTQYF
TRBV19	15	.	TRBJ2-7	TRBD1	TGTGCCAGTAGTACCTCCGGGACAGGGTCCTACGAGCAGAACTTC	CASSTSGTGSYEQNF
TRBV24-1	16	few	TRBJ2-2	TRBD1	TGTGCCACCAGTGATTTGGGGACAGAGAACACCGGGGAGCTGTTTTTT	CATSDLGTENTGELFF
TRBV5-5	15	.	TRBJ2-3	.	TGTGCCAGCAGCTTGGCGGGAGCTATAACAGATACGCAGTATTTT	CASSLAGAITDTQYF
TRBV25-1	18	few	TRBJ2-5	TRBD1	TGTGCCAGCAGTGAGGCCTTAACCGGGACAGGGGGGCAAGAGACCCAGTACTTC	CASSEALTGTGGQETQYF
TRBV20-1	13	.	TRBJ1-2	.	TGCAGTGCACCAGGGACCTTTAACTATGGCTACACCTTC	CSAPGTFNYGYTF
TRBV20-1	14	few	TRBJ1-1	.	TGCAGTGCTAGACGCGGGGGGCCCGCGACTGAAGCTTTCTTT	CSARRGGPATEAFF
TRBV11-1	14	.	TRBJ2-1	TRBD1	TGTGCCAGCAGCCTGCACAGGGGGGACAATGAGCAGTTCTTC	CASSLHRGDNEQFF
TRBV11-2	16	few	TRBJ2-1	.	TGTGCCAGCAGCTTTCCTTCCGGGAGCTTGTACAATGAGCAGTTCTTC	CASSFPSGSLYNEQFF
TRBV7-2	13	few	TRBJ2-7	TRBD2	TGTGCCAGCAGTTGGGGGACTACCTACGAGCAGTACTTC	CASSWGTTYEQYF